This record looks at one T cell receptor beta chain sequence and its context. The sample is drawn from a study of T cell changes during pregnancy in multiple sclerosis. Generated by immunoSEQ multiplex PCR, the TCRdb table keeps only in-frame clones and is missing some. The repertoire holds tens of thousands of clones, with just under 95% as singletons. Germline CDR1 is MDHEN and CDR2 is SYDVKM. Trimming shortened V by 10 bases and J by 2 bases, and 19 bases separated the two germline ends. The CDR3 is 15 amino acids. The clonotype comes from a female donor with multiple sclerosis, enrolled in a pregnancy study. The sequenced sample was peripheral blood, obtained in the second trimester of pregnancy. The chain uses TRBV28 and TRBJ2-3; a possible D gene is TRBD2 (5 bases). CDR3 residues: CAILGGGGPTDTQYF. The CDR3 DNA reads as TGTGCCATTCTCGGCGGCGGAGGCCCCACAGATACGCAGTATTTT.